Described below is a single T cell receptor (beta chain) sequence and its context. The V gene lost 3 bases and the J gene lost 2 bases, with 12 bases spanning the gap. Per germline, CDR1 SGHRS and CDR2 YFSETQ. This CDR3 spans 14 amino acids. The data stem from a study of Graves' ophthalmopathy and Graves' hyperthyroidism. Amplification from RNA transcripts yielded the TCR beta CDR3 regions. HTBI-primed first-round RT-PCR preceded second-round multiplex PCR. TCRdb re-derived calls from the multiplex PCR reads in MiXCR, one entry per CDR3 protein. The sample includes around 1,200,000 distinct CDR3 sequences, around a third of them seen just once.

The sequencing input was peripheral blood or thyroid tissue (not recorded which). V usage is TRBV5-1 and J usage is TRBJ2-7; D is possibly TRBD1 or TRBD2 (7 bases each). The source is an adult man with Graves' hyperthyroidism. The CDR3 bases are TGCGCCAGCAGCTCAGGGGGAGGGACCTACGAGCAGTACTTC. Amino acids: CASSSGGGTYEQYF.